Shown below are 25 T cell receptor beta chains from a single sample sequenced in a study of human T cells and chemical hapten exposure. A single record per CDR3 protein comes from TCRdb applying MiXCR to the RACE reads. The sample holds fewer than 60,000 distinct CDR3 sequences, approximately 10% seen once. Time point denoted: pre-sensitization, week 0. Treatment given: therapeutic diphenylcyclopropenone sensitization with weekly scalp DPC. The sample here was whole blood, taken in connection with sensitization to the hapten diphenylcyclopropenone (DPC). The receptor source for this set is a woman between 35 and 50 years old with alopecia areata. Some clones in this sample may be carry-over from other donors' samples.

The rearrangement links TRBV5-1 to TRBJ2-7, with TRBD1 identical over 8 bases. CDR1 is SGHRS, CDR2 YFSETQ, per germline. This CDR3 is 14 amino acids long. Trimming took 0 bases from V and 8 from J; bases not matched to a gene: 7. The CDR3: CASSLGDRLYQQYF. For the CDR3, the DNA is TGCGCCAGCAGCTTGGGGGACAGGCTATACCAGCAGTACTTC.

The genes are TRBV9 and TRBJ2-3; 7 nucleotides agree with TRBD1. Germline lookup yields CDR1 SGDLS and CDR2 YYNGEE. This CDR3 comprises 14 residues. The V segment lost 1 base and the J segment 5 bases; nucleotides outside the gene matches: 4. The CDR3 spells CASSVRGLVDTQYF. CDR3 nucleotides: TGTGCCAGCAGCGTAAGGGGGCTGGTAGATACGCAGTATTTT. The complete variable domain, with remaining parts taken from reference TRBV9 and TRBJ2-3, reads DSGVTQTPKHLITATGQRVTLRCSPRSGDLSVYWYQQSLDQGLQFLIQYYNGEERAKGNILERFSAQQFPDLHSELNLSSLELGDSALYFCASSVRGLVDTQYFGPGTRLTVL.

The chain recombines TRBV18 with TRBJ1-1; 7 positions agree with TRBD1. Losses at the gene ends were 4 bases for V and 2 bases for J; bases not matched to a gene: 1. This CDR3 has 13 residues. The germline V gene encodes CDR1 KGHSH and CDR2 LQKENI. CDR3 in amino acids: CASSQGANTEAFF. In DNA, the CDR3 is TGTGCCAGCTCACAGGGGGCTAACACTGAAGCTTTCTTT.

This clonotype was found many times. The V gene is TRBV18, the J gene TRBJ2-7; 7 nucleotides line up with TRBD1. This CDR3 has 13 amino acids. Germline CDR1 and CDR2: KGHSH and LQKENI. After removal of 2 bases from V and 6 bases from J, the junction contained 4 bases not matched to a gene. The CDR3 loop reads CASSPSGTAEQYF. CDR3 DNA: TGTGCCAGCTCACCATCCGGGACAGCCGAGCAGTACTTC. The full variable domain, its missing parts supplied by reference TRBV18 and TRBJ2-7, is NAGVMQNPRHLVRRRGQEARLRCSPMKGHSHVYWYRQLPEEGLKFMVYLQKENIIDESGMPKERFSAEFPKEGPSILRIQQVVRGDSAAYFCASSPSGTAEQYFGPGTRLTVT.

This clonotype was observed a handful of times. This sequence joins TRBV19 and TRBJ2-7; perhaps TRBD2 as D (6 bases). Germline lookup yields CDR1 LNHDA and CDR2 SQIVND (reference sequence). V lost 3 bases, J lost 4 bases, and 16 bases lay in between. This CDR3 spans 15 amino acids. In DNA form, the CDR3 reads TGTGCCAGTAGTATGAACGGAGGGTCTACTTACGAGCAGTACTTC. Amino acid sequence: CASSMNGGSTYEQYF.

This clonotype was picked up many times. The CDR3 bases are TGTGCCAGCAGTTACTCGAGTCCCTACAGGGGAGGACTTGGAAACACCATATATTTT. As protein: CASSYSSPYRGGLGNTIYF. This rearrangement joins TRBV6-5 to TRBJ1-3, with TRBD1 matching 7 bases. CDR3 length: 19 amino acids. Germline assignment: CDR1 MNHEY and CDR2 SVGAGI. The V gene end was trimmed by 0 bases and the J gene end by 3 bases; junction bases not matched to a gene: 14.

This clonotype was recorded a few times. J is TRBJ2-2 and V is TRBV4-3; D might be TRBD2 (6 bases). The CDR3 runs to 16 residues. Looked up from germline, CDR1 is LGHNA and CDR2 is YSLEER. The V and J ends lost 0 bases and 4 bases respectively, with 12 bases between them. Here the CDR3 reads CASSQDLREATGELFF. The CDR3 DNA reads as TGCGCCAGCAGCCAAGATCTTAGGGAGGCCACCGGGGAGCTGTTTTTT.

In DNA, the CDR3 is TGTGCCAGCAGTTTAGCAAGGACGGAGACCCAGTACTTC. Its translation is CASSLARTETQYF. The V call is TRBV12-3 or TRBV12-4, the J call TRBJ2-5, with D uncertain. The ends were cut back, 0 bases at V and 5 bases at J, with 7 bases in the middle. CDR3 length equals 13 residues.

This clonotype was seen a few times. The chain has TRBV12-3 or TRBV12-4 and TRBJ1-6; 8 nucleotides agree with TRBD1. The V segment lost 7 bases and the J segment 7 bases; nucleotides outside the gene matches: 9. The CDR3 contains 15 residues. The CDR3 region has the DNA TGTGCCAGCACCCTGGACAGGGACCCGAATTCACCCCTCCACTTT. It is translated as CASTLDRDPNSPLHF.

The rearrangement links TRBV6-5 to TRBJ2-1, with D perhaps assigned TRBD1 or TRBD2 (5 bases each). Germline loops: CDR1 MNHEY, CDR2 SVGAGI. The CDR3 covers 18 residues. V dropped 0 bases and J dropped 5 bases, with 20 bases sitting between them. The CDR3 region has the DNA TGTGCCAGCAGTTACTCTGTCAGAGGGACGGAGAAAAACAATGAGCAGTTCTTC. It codes for CASSYSVRGTEKNNEQFF.

This clonotype was recorded many times. The genes are TRBV29-1 and TRBJ1-2; D is uncertain. CDR1 and CDR2 from the germline V gene are SQVTM and ANQGSEA. V dropped 3 bases and J dropped 2 bases, with 10 bases sitting between them. The CDR3 totals 13 residues. CDR3 amino acids: CSVESPTNYGYTF. CDR3 nucleotides: TGCAGCGTTGAGTCTCCGACAAACTATGGCTACACCTTC.

This clonotype was counted ten times or more. The chain uses TRBV7-9 and TRBJ2-3; 10 nucleotides match TRBD2. Germline CDR1 and CDR2: SEHNR and FQNEAQ (reference sequence). V lost 2 bases to trimming and J lost 2 bases; unmatched junction nucleotides: 4. The CDR3 runs to 16 residues. The CDR3 is CASSLLAGAPTDTQYF. CDR3 sequence (DNA): TGTGCCAGCAGCTTACTAGCGGGAGCCCCCACAGATACGCAGTATTTT.

The V gene is TRBV21-1, the J gene TRBJ2-7; the table's D call TRBD2 went unverified against the DNA. TRBV21-1 has pseudogene status. The CDR3 is 16 amino acids. CDR3 sequence (DNA): TGTGCCAGCAGCAAAATGGGCCTAGCTGACACCTACGAGCAGTACTTC. As protein: CASSKMGLADTYEQYF.

This clonotype was seen repeatedly, ten times or more. This rearrangement joins TRBV21-1 to TRBJ2-3. TRBV21-1 is described as a pseudogene. This CDR3 region has 19 residues. This chain's CDR3 is CASSKAGRGSSSHADTQYF. CDR3 coding DNA: TGTGCCAGCAGCAAAGCTGGCCGCGGAAGCAGCTCTCACGCAGATACGCAGTATTTT.

This chain links TRBV9 with TRBJ1-1; a possible D gene is TRBD1 (6 bases). The V and J ends lost 3 bases and 2 bases respectively, with 17 bases between them. Germline V CDR1 and CDR2: SGDLS, YYNGEE. The CDR3 is made up of 16 amino acids. The CDR3 protein is CASSEVGATYNTEAFF. The CDR3, as DNA: TGTGCCAGCAGCGAGGTGGGGGCGACCTACAACACTGAAGCTTTCTTT. The full variable domain, with the rest looked up from reference TRBV9 and TRBJ1-1, is DSGVTQTPKHLITATGQRVTLRCSPRSGDLSVYWYQQSLDQGLQFLIQYYNGEERAKGNILERFSAQQFPDLHSELNLSSLELGDSALYFCASSEVGATYNTEAFFGQGTRLTVV.

This clonotype has more than one count but fewer than ten. This sequence joins TRBV5-5 and TRBJ1-1, with D perhaps TRBD1 (6 bases). The ends were cut back, 0 bases at V and 1 base at J, with 10 bases in the middle. Germline V gives CDR1 SGHKS, CDR2 YYEKEE (reference sequence). This CDR3 contains 15 residues. The CDR3 loop is CASSLEGQRNTEAFF. CDR3 nucleotide sequence: TGTGCCAGCAGCTTGGAAGGACAGAGGAACACTGAAGCTTTCTTT.

This clonotype appeared once. V gene TRBV5-5 combines with J gene TRBJ2-7; 7 bases agree with TRBD1. Unmatched junction bases numbered 3, after V lost 0 bases and J lost 3 bases. The CDR3 spans 14 residues. CDR1 SGHKS and CDR2 YYEKEE come from the germline V gene (reference sequence). The CDR3 spells CASSLGGQFYEQYF. CDR3 DNA: TGTGCCAGCAGCTTGGGGGGACAGTTCTACGAGCAGTACTTC. Based on the CDR3 plus reference TRBV5-5 and TRBJ2-7, the full variable domain is DAGVTQSPTHLIKTRGQQVTLRCSPISGHKSVSWYQQVLGQGPQFIFQYYEKEERGRGNFPDRFSARQFPNYSSELNVNALLLGDSALYLCASSLGGQFYEQYFGPGTRLTVT.

The CDR3, as DNA: TGTGCCTGGAGTCTATCGGGACTAGGGAACAATGAGCAGTTCTTC. Amino acid sequence: CAWSLSGLGNNEQFF. V and J are TRBV30 and TRBJ2-1, with 8 bases fitting TRBD2. The trim removed 2 bases at V and 5 bases at J, leaving 8 bases unmatched. The CDR3 length is 15 residues. CDR1 is GTSNPN, CDR2 SVGIG, per germline (reference sequence).

This clonotype was seen more than once but under ten times. J is TRBJ2-1 and V is TRBV7-2; D may be TRBD2 (6 bases). Germline lookup yields CDR1 SGHTA and CDR2 FQGNSA. The CDR3 totals 12 residues. V lost 5 bases, J lost 10 bases, and 12 bases lay in between. The DNA for the CDR3 is TGTGCCAGCAGCCGGGGACTCCTGGAGCAGTTCTTC. This translates into CASSRGLLEQFF. The full variable domain, rest sourced from reference TRBV7-2 and TRBJ2-1, is GAGVSQSPSNKVTEKGKDVELRCDPISGHTALYWYRQSLGQGLEFLIYFQGNSAPDKSGLPSDRFSAERTGGSVSTLTIQRTQQEDSAVYLCASSRGLLEQFFGPGTRLTVL.

The rearrangement links TRBV12-3 or TRBV12-4 to TRBJ2-2; D is unresolved. CDR3 length: 13 amino acids. The germline V and J ends were trimmed by 4 bases and 8 bases, with 11 bases remaining between them. CDR3 bases: TGTGCCAGCAGTTCCCCCACCTTTGGGGAGCTGTTTTTT. Encoded protein: CASSSPTFGELFF.

In its sample, this clonotype was seen many times. The chain has TRBV3-1 and TRBJ2-7, with unresolved D. This CDR3 has 13 residues. CDR1 and CDR2 from the germline V gene are LGHDT and YNNKEL (reference sequence). Trimming stripped 2 bases from V and 2 bases from J, with 7 bases between. The CDR3 nucleotides read TGTGCCAGCAGCCAACGGACCCCCTACGAGCAGTACTTC. It specifies CASSQRTPYEQYF.

This clonotype was seen ten or more times. V usage is TRBV9 and J usage is TRBJ2-5; TRBD2 matches at 11 bases. CDR1 is SGDLS and CDR2 is YYNGEE in the germline V gene. The CDR3 spans 15 residues. The trim removed 4 bases at V and 1 base at J, leaving 3 bases unmatched. Here the CDR3 DNA reads TGTGCCAGCAGCTTCGGGACTAGCGGCCAAGAGACCCAGTACTTC. Protein: CASSFGTSGQETQYF.

There are a few counts of this clonotype. The CDR3 nucleotides read TGTGCCAGCAGCTTGGGACGGGCGCCAGGGACCTACGAGCAGTACTTC. It translates to CASSLGRAPGTYEQYF. V gene TRBV5-4 combines with J gene TRBJ2-7; D possibly corresponds to TRBD1 (5 bases). V was trimmed by 0 bases and J by 2 bases, leaving 15 bases between them. The CDR3 covers 16 residues. Looked up from germline, CDR1 is SGHNT and CDR2 is YYREEE (reference sequence).

The sample holds a few counts of this clonotype. This chain joins TRBV18 and TRBJ2-7; tentatively, D is TRBD1 (5 bases). The germline gives CDR1 KGHSH, CDR2 LQKENI. CDR3 length equals 13 residues. V was pared by 3 bases and J by 3 bases, with 9 bases between. CDR3 DNA sequence: TGTGCCAGCTCACCTGTAGGGGACTACGAGCAGTACTTC. Translation: CASSPVGDYEQYF.

This clonotype came up a few times. The rearrangement uses TRBV12-3 or TRBV12-4 and TRBJ2-7; 8 nucleotides align to TRBD2. This CDR3 contains 14 residues. The V segment lost 1 base and the J segment 3 bases; nucleotides outside the gene matches: 2. DNA for the CDR3: TGTGCCAGCAGTTTAGTGCTAGCGGGCTACGAGCAGTACTTC. This codes for CASSLVLAGYEQYF.